This entry concerns a single TCR beta chain. This clone's antigen is unknown. Per-nucleotide qualities are absent, and no much larger clonotype sits a single base away. The collaborating institutions used their own protocols to collect whole blood in K2EDTA tubes. Collaborator samples were shipped for TCRbeta analysis as frozen whole blood, isolated PBMCs, or DNA extracted from either sample type. TCRbeta CDR3 regions were amplified from genomic DNA using the immunoSEQ Assay, a bias-controlled multiplex PCR. On the study's bioinformatics: Nucleated cell counts per sample were estimated from amplification of reference gene primers within the assay. To quantify the absolute abundance of each unique TCRbeta CDR3 rearrangement, sequence reads were collapsed and filtered. For each sample, productive Simpson clonality was calculated as the square root of Simpson's diversity index across productive rearrangements. The table was pulled from immuneACCESS by TCRdb, which kept in-frame rearrangements only. Such tables lose some clones; where checked, under half of the loss comes from unresolved V genes, and the rest has no known cause. V and J calls and clone size are as listed in that table; D and trimming were resolved from the DNA. The sample yields around 60,000 clones; around 77% were counted once. The ten biggest clones cover about 20% of the sample.

The sample is drawn from a study of blood T cell repertoires in COVID-19 (dated by TCRdb to 2018 to 2020). Some background on the complete study: Samples from collaborators originated in the United States, Italy and Spain and spanned both the acute and convalescent phases of COVID-19. The material from the prospective study consisted of cDNA or gDNA derived from T cells, B-cell-depleted T cells, or PBMCs. Deeply sampled blood TCRbeta repertoires from subjects exposed to, actively infected with, or recovered from COVID-19 were included in the dataset. Where HLA class I and class II types were available, the types were taken from metadata supplied by the sample provider, not from assay-based typing. Nearly every sample came with metadata listing a de-identified subject ID, COVID-19 status, age in years and sex. The repertoires were released in a freely available public database intended as a resource for research on the immune response to SARS-CoV-2. The samples were drawn from the first 160 participants of the ongoing ImmuneRACE study and from more than 1,000 subjects provided by 6 global collaborators.

The CDR3 holds 15 amino acids from the cysteine to the phenylalanine. The sequence is cut down to CDR3 DNA, 45 bases in frame from base 1. The germline V gene (reference sequence) sets CDR1 to LNHDA and CDR2 to SQIVND. V and J are truncated by 7 bases and 0 bases respectively, leaving an intervening sequence of 13 bases. The paper as a whole reports these results and caveats: How much clinical and demographic metadata was included differed by source and by participant, and the metadata was provided uncurated.

The rearrangement joined TRBV19 to TRBJ1-3; the D gene is perhaps TRBD1, on 5 matching bases. This sequence originates from an older man with active or convalescent COVID-19. Material: peripheral blood. Here the CDR3 is given as CASTSAGHSGNTIYF. The DNA sequence is TGTGCCAGTACCTCCGCAGGGCACTCTGGAAACACCATATATTTT. When the CDR3 is completed using the reference TRBV19 and TRBJ1-3 genes on either side, the full variable domain is DGGITQSPKYLFRKEGQNVTLSCEQNLNHDAMYWYRQDPGQGLRLIYYSQIVNDFQKGDIAEGYSVSREKKESFPLTVTSAQKNPTAFYLCASTSAGHSGNTIYFGEGSWLTVV.